These 22 T cell receptor beta chains were all obtained from the same sample, sequenced in a study of cytomegalovirus exposure and HLA in healthy donors. Primers: 60 Vbeta forward and 13 Jbeta reverse. The assay was immunoSEQ multiplex PCR, and TCRdb's table has in-frame clones only and misses some. There are more than 95,000 clones in the sample, with under 3.5% held by the top ten. The sequencing input was PBMCs. Receptors were obtained from a man aged 25-40 years in good health and CMV-seronegative.

Comment on this clone: At the DNA level, this CDR3 is encoded by other sequences in the same sample as well. The chain's CDR3 is CAWSRQSGGYTF. As DNA, the CDR3 is TGTGCCTGGAGCCGACAGTCCGGTGGCTACACCTTC. V gene TRBV30 combines with J gene TRBJ1-2; a possible D gene is TRBD1 (5 bases). CDR3 length: 12 residues. V was cut by 3 bases and J by 7 bases, with 12 bases left in between. Germline V gene data show CDR1 as GTSNPN and CDR2 as SVGIG (reference sequence).

The chain employs TRBV4-2 and TRBJ2-7; maybe TRBD2 (6 bases). Germline-derived CDR1 and CDR2 are LGHNA and YNFKEQ. The CDR3 runs to 14 residues. Trimming left V 4 bases short and J 1 base short, with 11 bases between. CDR3 protein: CASSLGRDSYEQYF. The CDR3 DNA is TGTGCCAGCAGCCTTGGGCGGGATTCCTACGAGCAGTACTTC.

The V and J genes are TRBV7-2 and TRBJ2-7; 7 bases match TRBD2. Germline CDR1 reads SGHTA; CDR2 reads FQGNSA. The CDR3 consists of 14 residues. Trimming at V came to 1 base and at J to 6 bases, leaving 6 bases not matched to a gene. CDR3 coding DNA: TGTGCCAGCAGCTTAGATCGGGAGGAGCCCGAGCAGTACTTC. Its protein is CASSLDREEPEQYF.

The chain uses TRBV27 and TRBJ2-7; TRBD2 aligns across 10 bases. V shed 5 bases and J 2 bases; nucleotides not matched to a gene: 3. Germline V gene sequence: CDR1 MNHEY, CDR2 SMNVEV (reference sequence). The CDR3 is 14 amino acids. CDR3 loop: CASSRTSGTYEQYF. CDR3 in DNA: TGTGCCAGCAGTCGGACTAGCGGTACCTACGAGCAGTACTTC.

The chain recombines TRBV27 with TRBJ2-7; D uncertain. The CDR3 runs to 11 residues. Germline CDR1 and CDR2: MNHEY and SMNVEV (reference sequence). The V end lost 8 bases, the J end lost 6 bases, and 11 bases lay between the germline ends. The CDR3 region has the DNA TGTGCCAGCCCCTTTTTGAGCGAGCAGTACTTC. Translated: CASPFLSEQYF.

The genes are TRBV9 and TRBJ2-3; D possibly corresponds to TRBD2 (7 bases). This CDR3 spans 16 amino acids. Trimming took 1 base from V and 6 from J, leaving 18 bases between them. Germline loops: CDR1 SGDLS, CDR2 YYNGEE. The CDR3 DNA sequence: TGTGCCAGCAGCGTACTGGGCAGGGGACTACAGGATACGCAGTATTTT. Translating it yields CASSVLGRGLQDTQYF.

The V gene is TRBV19, the J gene TRBJ2-4; 9 bases agree with TRBD2. Germline V CDR1 and CDR2: LNHDA, SQIVND (reference sequence). This CDR3 is 15 amino acids long. J lost 9 bases, V lost 4 bases, and 10 bases had no gene match. The CDR3 protein is CASSTSAGGWVIQYF. The CDR3 DNA follows: TGTGCCAGTAGTACCTCAGCGGGAGGTTGGGTCATTCAGTACTTC.

The CDR3 DNA sequence: TGTGCCAGTCGGGTGGGGACTCTGAACACCGGGGAGCTGTTTTTT. This translates into CASRVGTLNTGELFF. The V call is TRBV6-1, the J call TRBJ2-2, with D possibly matching TRBD2 (6 bases). The V end lost 9 bases, the J end lost 1 base, and 15 bases lay between the germline ends. CDR1 is MNHNS, CDR2 SASEGT, per germline. The CDR3 totals 15 residues.

The V call is TRBV5-4, the J call TRBJ2-2, with D possibly being TRBD1 (6 bases). Trimming removed 4 bases at V and 4 bases at J, with 17 bases between. The CDR3 covers 16 residues. Germline assignment: CDR1 SGHNT and CDR2 YYREEE (reference sequence). This CDR3 reads CASSQTGIKGTGELFF. CDR3 nucleotide sequence: TGTGCCAGCAGCCAAACAGGGATTAAGGGCACCGGGGAGCTGTTTTTT. The whole variable domain, filled in from reference TRBV5-4 and TRBJ2-2, reads ETGVTQSPTHLIKTRGQQVTLRCSSQSGHNTVSWYQQALGQGPQFIFQYYREEENGRGNFPPRFSGLQFPNYSSELNVNALELDDSALYLCASSQTGIKGTGELFFGEGSRLTVL.

V and J are TRBV9 and TRBJ2-1, with 7 bases aligning to TRBD2. The J segment lost 4 bases and the V segment lost 0 bases, leaving 1 base of the junction unmatched. This CDR3 comprises 14 residues. Germline CDR1 reads SGDLS; CDR2 reads YYNGEE. CDR3 region: CASSVGSGYNEQFF. DNA for the CDR3: TGTGCCAGCAGCGTAGGTAGCGGGTACAATGAGCAGTTCTTC.

The rearrangement uses TRBV7-2 and TRBJ2-3; 9 bases are shared with TRBD2. The V and J ends lost 1 base and 4 bases, in that order; junction bases with no gene match: 6. Germline V gene data show CDR1 as SGHTA and CDR2 as FQGNSA. The CDR3 totals 16 residues. CDR3 protein: CASSLVGSGSADTQYF. The CDR3 DNA reads as TGTGCCAGCAGCTTAGTAGGTAGCGGGAGTGCAGATACGCAGTATTTT.

The chain has TRBV6-6 and TRBJ1-5; 7 nucleotides line up with TRBD1. Germline V gene lookup returns CDR1 MNHNY and CDR2 SVGAGI (reference sequence). The V and J ends lost 2 bases and 1 base, in that order; junction bases with no gene match: 5. The CDR3 spans 16 residues. The CDR3 DNA reads as TGTGCCAGCAGTTACGGGACAGCTAGAAGCAATCAGCCCCAGCATTTT. This gives the protein CASSYGTARSNQPQHF.

This rearrangement joins TRBV5-1 to TRBJ1-6; D is perhaps TRBD1 (5 bases). The CDR3 consists of 14 residues. With 4 bases removed from V and 7 bases from J, the gap between germline ends came to 12 bases. Germline values: CDR1 SGHRS, CDR2 YFSETQ. The CDR3 DNA follows: TGCGCCAGCAGCACACAGGTCGAAAATTCACCCCTCCACTTT. As protein: CASSTQVENSPLHF.

CDR3 residues: CASRANGYMNTEAFF. The DNA of the CDR3 is TGTGCCAGCAGGGCAAATGGTTACATGAACACTGAAGCTTTCTTT. The chain couples TRBV28 to TRBJ1-1; D is uncertain. The CDR3 covers 15 residues. The ends were cut back, 6 bases at V and 0 bases at J, with 14 bases in the middle. In germline, CDR1 is MDHEN, CDR2 SYDVKM.

This rearrangement joins TRBV18 to TRBJ2-5; TRBD1 agrees at 9 bases. V trimming: 6 bases; J trimming: 3 bases; junction bases outside the gene matches: 8. The CDR3 totals 15 residues. Per the germline V gene, CDR1 is KGHSH and CDR2 is LQKENI. Here the CDR3 reads CASSRTGATEETQYF. The CDR3 DNA is TGTGCCAGCTCTAGGACAGGGGCGACGGAAGAGACCCAGTACTTC.

V is TRBV19 and J is TRBJ2-2; maybe TRBD2 (5 bases). This CDR3 comprises 14 residues. Germline CDR1 and CDR2: LNHDA and SQIVND (reference sequence). Trimming took 6 bases from V and 0 from J, leaving 8 bases between them. The CDR3 DNA is TGTGCCAGTAGCGGGATCCCGAACACCGGGGAGCTGTTTTTT. Protein product: CASSGIPNTGELFF.

This chain joins TRBV28 and TRBJ1-1; weak D call: TRBD1 (6 bases). V dropped 8 bases and J dropped 1 base, with 11 bases sitting between them. CDR1 MDHEN and CDR2 SYDVKM come from the germline V gene. CDR3 length: 13 amino acids. The CDR3 loop reads CASGLQGNTEAFF. In nucleotides, the CDR3 is TGTGCCAGCGGATTACAGGGGAACACTGAAGCTTTCTTT.

This chain uses TRBV18 with TRBJ2-4, with 9 nucleotides matching TRBD2. CDR1 is KGHSH and CDR2 is LQKENI in the germline V gene. This CDR3 has 15 residues. V shed 2 bases, J shed 5 bases, and the junction held 4 bases outside the gene matches. The CDR3 is CASSPIGGGENIQYF. CDR3 DNA: TGTGCCAGCTCACCAATCGGCGGGGGGGAAAACATTCAGTACTTC.

This sequence joins TRBV28 and TRBJ1-2; TRBD1 agrees at 7 bases. Germline CDR1 is MDHEN and CDR2 is SYDVKM. There are 15 residues in the CDR3. V trimming: 5 bases; J trimming: 4 bases; junction bases outside the gene matches: 10. This CDR3 is CASSTSATGLYGYTF. The CDR3 nucleotides read TGTGCCAGCAGTACCTCCGCGACAGGGCTCTATGGCTACACCTTC.

The chain has TRBV30 and TRBJ2-5; 9 positions match TRBD2. In germline, CDR1 is GTSNPN, CDR2 SVGIG (reference sequence). V dropped 4 bases and J dropped 0; count of bases not matched to a gene: 15. The CDR3 covers 18 residues. CDR3 sequence reads: CAWTPGRRLADYQETQYF. For the CDR3, the DNA is TGTGCCTGGACCCCGGGGCGTAGACTAGCGGACTACCAAGAGACCCAGTACTTC.

The genes are TRBV30 and TRBJ1-3, with D possibly matching TRBD1 (6 bases). This CDR3 is 14 amino acids long. The V and J ends lost 3 bases and 5 bases respectively, with 14 bases between them. The germline V gene has CDR1 GTSNPN and CDR2 SVGIG (reference sequence). Here the CDR3 DNA reads TGTGCCTGGAGCGGGGGGGCATCTCGAAACACCATATATTTT. Amino acids: CAWSGGASRNTIYF.

The chain uses TRBV4-1 and TRBJ2-1; 9 bases map to TRBD1. With 5 bases clipped from V and 0 bases from J, the junction kept 20 bases outside the gene matches. Germline CDR1 MGHRA, CDR2 YSYEKL. The length of the CDR3 is 21 residues. CDR3 sequence reads: CASSSRGGDRVLTSSYNEQFF. The CDR3 coding sequence is TGCGCCAGCAGCTCCCGGGGAGGGGACAGGGTCCTCACGAGCTCCTACAATGAGCAGTTCTTC.